The clone carrying this T cell receptor beta chain was seen a few times. Original processing notes: Cell counts per sample came from amplifying reference gene primers. Sequencing used immunoSEQ multiplex PCR; TCRdb keeps in-frame clones, though not all of them. V, J and clone size reflect that table, while D and trimming were determined from the DNA. The sample lists about 140,000 clones, 85% occurring once. This entry is derived from a study of blood T cell repertoires in COVID-19. Across the whole study: Italy, Spain and the United States were the sources of the convalescent and acute COVID-19 samples. PBMCs, B-cell-depleted T cells, or T cells provided the cDNA or gDNA that made up the material.

This CDR3 comprises 15 residues. Trimming cost V 5 bases and J 5 bases, with 19 bases left between them. Germline V gene sequence: CDR1 SGHNT, CDR2 YENEEA. The sequence came from a man over 45 with acute or convalescent COVID-19. The chain joins TRBV11-3 to TRBJ2-7, with D possibly being TRBD2 (5 bases). Sequencing input: peripheral blood. The DNA of the CDR3 is TGTGCCAGCAGCATATCCAGCGGAGTTTTCGACGAGCAGTACTTC. Encoded protein: CASSISSGVFDEQYF.